One sample yielded the 23 T cell receptor beta chains listed below, sequenced in a study of cytomegalovirus exposure and HLA in healthy donors (dated by TCRdb to about 2017). Library generation was performed with the immunoSEQ multiplex PCR assay. For the multiplex PCR, a mixture combining 60 forward primers for TCR Vbeta segments and 13 reverse primers for TCR Jbeta segments was used. TCRdb limited this immuneACCESS table to in-frame rearrangements with V and J called. A share of clones is missing; checked studies link under half to unresolved V genes, and the rest is unexplained. The sample table lists tens of thousands of clones, about two thirds of them with a count of one. The ten largest clones take up about 5.5% of the sample. The sequencing input was PBMCs. These receptors were obtained from a boy younger than 18 in good health and CMV-seropositive.

The CDR3 region has the DNA TGTGCCACCAGCAGTGAACTACAGGGAGTGGACACTGAAGCTTTCTTT. This codes for CATSSELQGVDTEAFF. This chain links TRBV15 with TRBJ1-1; D perhaps matches TRBD1 (6 bases). The CDR3 contains 16 residues. The V end lost 3 bases, the J end lost 3 bases, and 17 bases lay between the germline ends. The V gene's germline CDR1 is LNHNV and CDR2 YYDKDF (reference sequence).

The V call is TRBV6-6, the J call TRBJ2-1; 11 bases are shared with TRBD1. The V and J ends lost 7 bases and 3 bases, in that order; junction bases with no gene match: 5. The CDR3 totals 15 residues. CDR1 MNHNY and CDR2 SVGAGI come from the germline V gene (reference sequence). CDR3: CASTRTGGLYNEQFF. The DNA of the CDR3 is TGTGCCAGCACCCGGACAGGGGGCCTCTACAATGAGCAGTTCTTC.

The genes are TRBV5-4 and TRBJ2-1, with D possibly TRBD1 on 6 matching bases. This CDR3 is built from 13 residues. V dropped 1 base and J dropped 5 bases, with 7 bases sitting between them. Germline assignment: CDR1 SGHNT and CDR2 YYREEE (reference sequence). The CDR3 nucleotides are TGTGCCAGCAGCTTGAACAGGGACAATGAGCAGTTCTTC. Its protein product is CASSLNRDNEQFF.

The gene calls are TRBV6-6 and TRBJ2-5, with no clear D. The CDR3 is 11 amino acids. CDR1 MNHNY and CDR2 SVGAGI come from the germline V gene (reference sequence). Trimming removed 6 bases from V and 5 bases from J, with 7 bases in between. CDR3 nucleotides: TGTGCCAGCAGCGTCCGGGAGACCCAGTACTTC. Translating it yields CASSVRETQYF.

The chain uses TRBV27 and TRBJ1-2; TRBD1 agrees at 7 bases. J lost 3 bases, V lost 6 bases, and 19 bases had no gene match. Germline CDR1 MNHEY, CDR2 SMNVEV (reference sequence). The CDR3 covers 18 residues. The DNA of the CDR3 is TGTGCCAGCAGGAAGCCGGGACAGTGGAGATTATTGGACTATGGCTACACCTTC. This codes for CASRKPGQWRLLDYGYTF.

The sample holds a few counts of this clone. This chain connects TRBV6-6 to TRBJ1-1; D is possibly TRBD1 (5 bases). V was trimmed by 7 bases and J by 6 bases, leaving 15 bases between them. The CDR3 has 13 residues. CDR1 MNHNY and CDR2 SVGAGI come from the germline V gene (reference sequence). The CDR3: CASNGRASPEAFF. The CDR3 DNA reads as TGTGCCAGCAATGGCAGGGCATCTCCTGAAGCTTTCTTT.

This clone was counted once. V usage is TRBV16 and J usage is TRBJ2-7; D perhaps matches TRBD2 (5 bases). This CDR3 is built from 14 residues. Trimming took 5 bases from V and 1 from J, leaving 12 bases between them. CDR1 is KGHSY, CDR2 FQNENV, per germline. The CDR3 region is CASSYYEGSYEQYF. CDR3 nucleotides: TGTGCCAGCAGCTATTACGAGGGATCCTACGAGCAGTACTTC.

V and J are TRBV5-8 and TRBJ1-1; 7 positions match TRBD1. Germline V gene lookup returns CDR1 SGHTS and CDR2 YDEGEE. The CDR3 spans 13 residues. Trimming removed 4 bases from V and 3 bases from J; junction bases left unmatched: 3. The CDR3 nucleotides are TGTGCCAGCAGCCTAGGGACAGACACTGAAGCTTTCTTT. It translates to CASSLGTDTEAFF.

The chain combines TRBV28 with TRBJ1-3; TRBD1 might be the D (5 bases). Germline CDR1 and CDR2: MDHEN and SYDVKM. The CDR3 totals 15 residues. V gave up 7 bases and J gave up 10 bases, with 23 bases separating them. CDR3 amino acids: CASNPRVGPGVTIYF. CDR3 nucleotides: TGTGCCAGCAACCCAAGAGTGGGGCCGGGTGTGACCATATATTTT.

The chain couples TRBV4-3 to TRBJ2-2, with D possibly matching TRBD2 (6 bases). V lost 1 base, J lost 7 bases, and 16 bases lay in between. CDR1 LGHNA and CDR2 YSLEER come from the germline V gene. This CDR3 has 16 residues. In DNA, the CDR3 is TGCGCCAGCAGCCAAGGAACGGGACTGCGGGGCGGGGAGCTGTTTTTT. Protein sequence: CASSQGTGLRGGELFF.

As concerns this clone: Within the sample, other DNA sequences also encode this same CDR3. The gene calls are TRBV5-1 and TRBJ2-2, with 9 bases that match TRBD2. Germline lookup yields CDR1 SGHRS and CDR2 YFSETQ. The V and J ends lost 0 bases and 5 bases, in that order; junction bases with no gene match: 5. The CDR3 is 16 amino acids. Here the CDR3 reads CASSLALAGLTGELFF. CDR3 DNA: TGCGCCAGCAGCTTGGCCCTAGCGGGACTAACCGGGGAGCTGTTTTTT.

The rearrangement uses TRBV1 and TRBJ1-1; TRBD1 is taken as the D call from the table, unchecked against the DNA. TRBV1 is classified as a pseudogene. The CDR3 totals 12 residues. The CDR3, as DNA: TGCACCAGCAGAGGACAGGAGGCTGAAGCTTTCTTT. It encodes CTSRGQEAEAFF.

The chain is built from TRBV5-6 and TRBJ2-1, with 7 bases identical to TRBD1. The CDR3 covers 16 residues. Germline assignment: CDR1 SGHDT and CDR2 YYEEEE. V lost 6 bases and J lost 0; bases outside the gene matches: 9. CDR3 in DNA: TGTGCCAGCATTGAATACAGGGGCTGCTCCTACAATGAGCAGTTCTTC. The encoded protein is CASIEYRGCSYNEQFF. Filled out from reference TRBV5-6 and TRBJ2-1, the complete variable domain reads DAGVTQSPTHLIKTRGQQVTLRCSPKSGHDTVSWYQQALGQGPQFIFQYYEEEERQRGNFPDRFSGHQFPNYSSELNVNALLLGDSALYLCASIEYRGCSYNEQFFGPGTRLTVL.

This rearrangement joins TRBV9 to TRBJ2-3, with D possibly being TRBD1 (6 bases). The CDR3 is 13 residues long. V was trimmed by 3 bases and J by 7 bases, leaving 12 bases between them. CDR1 SGDLS and CDR2 YYNGEE come from the germline V gene. The CDR3 DNA follows: TGTGCCAGCAGCGAGACTGGACAGAATACGCAGTATTTT. Translating gives CASSETGQNTQYF.

This clone was counted once. The chain employs TRBV6-5 and TRBJ2-1; 7 nucleotides line up with TRBD2. The CDR3 extends over 15 amino acids. V lost 3 bases and J lost 3; bases outside the gene matches: 5. CDR1 MNHEY and CDR2 SVGAGI come from the germline V gene. Written as DNA, the CDR3 is TGTGCCAGCAGTTATGGGGGGGTTAGCTACAATGAGCAGTTCTTC. Protein product: CASSYGGVSYNEQFF.

The chain is built from TRBV5-8 and TRBJ1-4, with D perhaps TRBD1 (5 bases). The CDR3 is 15 amino acids. From germline, CDR1 is SGHTS and CDR2 YDEGEE. V lost 0 bases and J 4 bases, leaving 10 bases between the germline ends. CDR3 bases: TGTGCCAGCAGCTTGGCAGGGTATGGTAATGAAAAACTGTTTTTT. This translates into CASSLAGYGNEKLFF.

The chain has TRBV15 and TRBJ2-6, with D maybe TRBD1 (5 bases). The CDR3 runs to 16 residues. V dropped 3 bases and J dropped 1 base, with 10 bases sitting between them. Germline values: CDR1 LNHNV, CDR2 YYDKDF (reference sequence). CDR3 nucleotides: TGTGCCACCAGCAGTGACAGACAGTCTGGGGCCAACGTCCTGACTTTC. This translates into CATSSDRQSGANVLTF.

J is TRBJ2-7 and V is TRBV27; 13 positions match TRBD2. This CDR3 spans 17 amino acids. Germline V gene lookup returns CDR1 MNHEY and CDR2 SMNVEV (reference sequence). V was pared by 5 bases and J by 0 bases, with 7 bases of the junction left unmatched. The CDR3 is CASSTGLAGVLSYEQYF. CDR3 in DNA: TGTGCCAGCAGTACCGGACTAGCGGGAGTCCTCTCCTACGAGCAGTACTTC.

This clone was counted between two and nine times. V is TRBV5-1 and J is TRBJ2-5; maybe TRBD1 (6 bases). Trimming removed 5 bases from V and 1 base from J, with 15 bases in between. Germline V gene sequence: CDR1 SGHRS, CDR2 YFSETQ. The CDR3 totals 15 residues. The CDR3 region has the DNA TGCGCCAGCAGTGACGCAGGGGCGCGCCAAGAGACCCAGTACTTC. Its translation is CASSDAGARQETQYF.

This chain uses TRBV28 with TRBJ2-7; 9 bases line up with TRBD2. The trim removed 2 bases at V and 5 bases at J, leaving 10 bases unmatched. Germline values: CDR1 MDHEN, CDR2 SYDVKM. The CDR3 extends over 16 amino acids. The CDR3 region is CASSLIGGRAGNEQYF. The DNA of the CDR3 is TGTGCCAGCAGTTTAATCGGCGGGAGGGCCGGCAACGAGCAGTACTTC.

This chain joins TRBV15 and TRBJ2-3; D is unclear. The CDR3 is made up of 13 amino acids. Looked up from germline, CDR1 is LNHNV and CDR2 is YYDKDF (reference sequence). Trimming stripped 1 base from V and 6 bases from J, with 8 bases between. The CDR3 is CATSRVRWDTQYF. CDR3 nucleotide sequence: TGTGCCACCAGCAGAGTTCGGTGGGATACGCAGTATTTT.

CDR3 nucleotides: TGTGCCAGCAGCTTAGCCTGGGACAGGTTATATGGCTACACCTTC. It translates to CASSLAWDRLYGYTF. The chain links TRBV7-9 to TRBJ1-2; 8 bases are a match to TRBD1. Looked up from germline, CDR1 is SEHNR and CDR2 is FQNEAQ (reference sequence). This CDR3 has 15 amino acids. Germline trimming cut 0 bases from V and 5 bases from J; bases unmatched to any gene: 5.

The chain joins TRBV28 to TRBJ2-7; 14 bases fit TRBD2. V shed 4 bases and J 1 base; nucleotides not matched to a gene: 6. This CDR3 has 17 residues. Germline values: CDR1 MDHEN, CDR2 SYDVKM. CDR3 nucleotide sequence: TGTGCCAGCAGTTGGGGACTAGCGGGAGAAGAGTCCTACGAGCAGTACTTC. This sequence encodes CASSWGLAGEESYEQYF. Combining the CDR3 with reference TRBV28 and TRBJ2-7 gives the whole variable domain DVKVTQSSRYLVKRTGEKVFLECVQDMDHENMFWYRQDPGLGLRLIYFSYDVKMKEKGDIPEGYSVSREKKERFSLILESASTNQTSMYLCASSWGLAGEESYEQYFGPGTRLTVT.